The 32 T cell receptor beta chains reported below all come from one sample, sequenced in a study of identical twins. One entry per CDR3 protein, called by TCRdb with MiXCR from the 5' RACE reads. The data show roughly 150,000 distinct CDR3 sequences, with roughly 3.5% seen just once and roughly 8% held by the top ten. Material for sequencing was memory T cells sorted from blood. Receptors originate from a young man in good health.

This clonotype showed up just a few times. This chain uses TRBV19 with TRBJ2-3, with 8 positions matching TRBD2. The CDR3 totals 16 residues. V lost 4 bases to trimming and J lost 6 bases; unmatched junction nucleotides: 12. Germline CDR1 reads LNHDA; CDR2 reads SQIVND (reference sequence). CDR3 residues: CASSRVSGLGYDTQYF. The CDR3 nucleotides read TGTGCCAGTAGTAGAGTCTCGGGACTAGGCTACGATACGCAGTATTTT.

This clonotype was observed many times. The gene calls are TRBV11-3 and TRBJ2-1; D is uncertain. V was trimmed by 2 bases and J by 10 bases, leaving 6 bases between them. The CDR3 consists of 11 residues. Germline CDR1 and CDR2: SGHNT and YENEEA. This CDR3 is CASSLSREQFF. CDR3 DNA: TGTGCCAGCAGCTTAAGCCGCGAGCAGTTCTTC.

This clonotype has a count of ten or more. V gene TRBV3-1 combines with J gene TRBJ2-7; no clear D. Germline V lookup: CDR1 LGHDT, CDR2 YNNKEL (reference sequence). The CDR3 totals 12 residues. V was clipped by 5 bases and J by 7 bases, with 12 bases between them. The CDR3 region is CASSARPGEQYF. CDR3 bases: TGTGCCAGCAGCGCCCGCCCCGGGGAGCAGTACTTC.

This clonotype was detected many times. The chain couples TRBV28 to TRBJ1-4; D not certain. V was pared by 8 bases and J by 7 bases, with 11 bases between. Per germline, CDR1 MDHEN and CDR2 SYDVKM. The CDR3 is 12 amino acids. CDR3 in amino acids: CASRMKGEKLFF. CDR3 DNA sequence: TGTGCCAGCCGGATGAAAGGTGAAAAACTGTTTTTT.

The table lists this clonotype with many counts. The chain uses TRBV5-6 and TRBJ1-5; 8 bases match TRBD1. CDR1 is SGHDT, CDR2 YYEEEE, per germline. The V and J ends lost 4 bases and 3 bases, in that order; junction bases with no gene match: 9. CDR3 length: 16 amino acids. The CDR3 DNA reads TGTGCCAGCAGCATAGGGGCAGGGGGCTCCAATCAGCCCCAGCATTTT. It yields the protein CASSIGAGGSNQPQHF.

This clonotype was picked up a small number of times. J is TRBJ2-7 and V is TRBV5-1; possible D gene TRBD2, 6 bases. The V end lost 1 base, the J end lost 4 bases, and 9 bases lay between the germline ends. CDR3 length: 13 amino acids. Germline CDR1 reads SGHRS; CDR2 reads YFSETQ. The CDR3 DNA reads TGCGCCAGCAGCTTGTCTGGGGGGTACGAGCAGTACGTC. Translating it yields CASSLSGGYEQYV.

Many counts were recorded for this clonotype. V is TRBV7-3 and J is TRBJ2-3; weak D call: TRBD2 (7 bases). The CDR3 has 15 residues. Deletions cut 1 base from V and 4 bases from J, with 12 bases between. Germline V gene lookup returns CDR1 SGHTA and CDR2 FQGTGA. The CDR3 region is CASSLNPGGADTQYF. The DNA for the CDR3 is TGTGCCAGCAGCTTAAACCCGGGGGGCGCAGATACGCAGTATTTT.

This clonotype was seen a handful of times. This chain links TRBV5-1 with TRBJ2-5; 10 nucleotides line up with TRBD1. Trimming at V came to 4 bases and at J to 0 bases, leaving 3 bases not matched to a gene. The CDR3 runs 15 residues. Germline values: CDR1 SGHRS, CDR2 YFSETQ. The CDR3 DNA reads TGCGCCAGCAGCAGGGGACAGGGGTACCAAGAGACCCAGTACTTC. The encoded protein is CASSRGQGYQETQYF.

This clonotype was picked up a small number of times. The gene calls are TRBV13 and TRBJ2-1; 8 nucleotides match TRBD2. CDR1 and CDR2 from the germline V gene are PRHDT and FYEKMQ (reference sequence). The CDR3 is 16 residues long. V shed 5 bases and J 2 bases; nucleotides not matched to a gene: 8. CDR3 residues: CASSPTSGPTYNEQFF. The CDR3 bases are TGTGCCAGCAGCCCTACTAGCGGACCTACCTACAATGAGCAGTTCTTC.

This clonotype was seen ten or more times. The genes are TRBV6-2 or TRBV6-3 and TRBJ2-1; D remains ambiguous. The CDR3 runs 12 residues. The germline V gene encodes CDR1 MNHEY and CDR2 SVGEGT. Trimming took off 2 bases at V and 9 bases at J, with 8 bases between the two ends. The CDR3: CASSYRYGEQFF. CDR3 DNA: TGTGCCAGCAGTTACCGGTACGGTGAGCAGTTCTTC.

Concerning this clonotype: One end of the junction varies from germline; a read error may be responsible. The rearrangement joins TRBV12-3 or TRBV12-4 to TRBJ2-7, with D unresolved. CDR3 length: 12 residues. DNA of the CDR3: TGTGCCAGCAGTTCCCTTACCAACGAGCAGTATTTC. The encoded protein is CASSSLTNEQYF.

This clonotype was observed at least ten times. V and J are TRBV19 and TRBJ2-1; 12 nucleotides line up with TRBD2. V lost 9 bases to trimming and J lost 6 bases; unmatched junction nucleotides: 6. Germline loops: CDR1 LNHDA, CDR2 SQIVND (reference sequence). This CDR3 is built from 14 residues. Written as DNA, the CDR3 is TGTGCCAGCCAAGGACTAGCGGGATTCAATGAGCAGTTCTTC. Translating it yields CASQGLAGFNEQFF.

Only a few counts were recorded for this clonotype. The chain employs TRBV11-2 and TRBJ2-5; perhaps D is TRBD1 or TRBD2 (8 bases each). Germline V gene data show CDR1 as SGHAT and CDR2 as FQNNGV. The V end was cut by 3 bases, the J end by 4 bases, with 24 bases between. The CDR3 is made up of 18 amino acids. The CDR3 loop is CASSFSQGGTRLRETQYF. For the CDR3, the DNA is TGTGCCAGCAGCTTTTCACAGGGGGGGACTAGACTACGAGAGACCCAGTACTTC.

This clonotype was observed a few times. This chain links TRBV2 with TRBJ2-3, with TRBD1 as a possible D gene (6 bases). Germline V gene data show CDR1 as SNHLY and CDR2 as FYNNEI. The V end was cut by 6 bases, the J end by 0 bases, with 13 bases between. The CDR3 contains 15 residues. CDR3 in amino acids: CASSQQGVSTDTQYF. DNA for the CDR3: TGTGCCAGCAGCCAACAGGGAGTGAGCACAGATACGCAGTATTTT.

This clonotype showed up many times. This rearrangement joins TRBV2 to TRBJ2-1, with D possibly called TRBD1 or TRBD2 (5 bases each). The CDR3 runs to 14 residues. The germline V gene encodes CDR1 SNHLY and CDR2 FYNNEI. Deletions cut 6 bases from V and 14 bases from J, with 23 bases between. The chain's CDR3 is CASRRDLRVQEEFF. The CDR3 DNA sequence: TGTGCCAGCAGACGGGACCTCCGGGTTCAGGAGGAGTTCTTC.

V is TRBV20-1 and J is TRBJ1-2; D remains ambiguous. V lost 0 bases and J lost 1, with 6 bases in between. The CDR3 is made up of 13 amino acids. Per germline, CDR1 DFQATT and CDR2 SNEGSKA (reference sequence). CDR3 DNA: TGCAGTGCTAGAGAGGCAGTTAACTATGGCTACACCTTC. It specifies CSAREAVNYGYTF.

This clonotype was seen ten or more times. J is TRBJ1-1 and V is TRBV7-2; D ambiguous. Trimming took 1 base from V and 4 from J, leaving 10 bases between them. CDR1 and CDR2 (germline): SGHTA, FQGNSA. The CDR3 contains 14 residues. CDR3 amino acids: CASSLVGRSTEAFF. As DNA, the CDR3 is TGTGCCAGCAGCTTAGTGGGCAGGTCCACTGAAGCTTTCTTT.

The sample holds many counts of this clonotype. The chain couples TRBV20-1 to TRBJ2-7, with 14 bases matching TRBD2. This CDR3 has 13 amino acids. Trimming cost V 5 bases and J 9 bases; bases outside gene matches: 6. Germline assignment: CDR1 DFQATT and CDR2 SNEGSKA (reference sequence). The CDR3 coding sequence is TGCAGTGCTTTGACTAGCGGGAGGGCCCGGCAGTACTTC. Translating it yields CSALTSGRARQYF.

This clonotype appeared many times. V and J are TRBV7-2 and TRBJ1-3; TRBD1 might be the D (5 bases). This CDR3 has 15 residues. V lost 4 bases and J lost 2, with 12 bases in between. Germline CDR1 and CDR2: SGHTA and FQGNSA. In nucleotides, the CDR3 is TGTGCCAGCAGCTCCCCACGGGGCGCTGGAAACACCATATATTTT. This translates into CASSSPRGAGNTIYF.

A note on this clonotype: This may come from a read error, since a much larger clone is one base off. The rearrangement uses TRBV2 and TRBJ2-5; D remains unclear. Germline CDR1 and CDR2: SNHLY and FYNNEI. There are 13 residues in the CDR3. CDR3: CASSEDLFETQHF. For the CDR3, the DNA is TGTGCCAGCAGTGAAGACTTGTTCGAGACCCAGCACTTC.

This clonotype was counted many times. The J gene is TRBJ2-1, the V gene TRBV12-3 or TRBV12-4, with TRBD2 identical over 11 bases. The CDR3 is made up of 19 amino acids. With V trimmed by 1 base and J by 0 bases, 8 bases remained unmatched. The CDR3 region has the DNA TGTGCCAGCAGTTTAGGTCTAGCGGGAGGCCGTTTCTCCTACAATGAGCAGTTCTTC. As protein: CASSLGLAGGRFSYNEQFF.

Note on this clonotype: With a much larger clone just one base away, this may be a read error. This chain uses TRBV10-3 with TRBJ2-5; 7 bases are shared with TRBD1. Germline CDR1 ENHRY, CDR2 SYGVKD. The CDR3 covers 13 residues. The CDR3 region is CAISQRQGETQNF. The CDR3 region has the DNA TGTGCCATCAGCCAAAGACAGGGTGAGACCCAGAACTTC.

This clonotype was picked up many times. This rearrangement joins TRBV20-1 to TRBJ2-6; D unclear. Germline CDR1 is DFQATT and CDR2 is SNEGSKA (reference sequence). CDR3 size: 14 residues. V was clipped by 1 base and J by 0 bases, with 4 bases between them. The CDR3 DNA is TGCAGTGCTAGAGCTACCTCTGGGGCCAACGTCCTGACTTTC. As protein: CSARATSGANVLTF.

There are many counts of this clonotype. The genes are TRBV5-1 and TRBJ2-1, with 7 bases that match TRBD2. Germline-derived CDR1 and CDR2 are SGHRS and YFSETQ. V dropped 2 bases and J dropped 7; count of bases not matched to a gene: 6. This CDR3 region has 14 residues. The CDR3 is CASSLAGPRNEQFF. In nucleotides, the CDR3 is TGCGCCAGCAGCTTAGCGGGACCGAGGAATGAGCAGTTCTTC.

This clonotype was seen at least ten times. The chain couples TRBV20-1 to TRBJ1-5; TRBD1 agrees at 7 bases. Germline CDR1 and CDR2: DFQATT and SNEGSKA (reference sequence). The CDR3 runs 14 residues. V dropped 5 bases and J dropped 7; count of bases not matched to a gene: 11. CDR3 bases: TGCAGTGCTTTCACAGGGGACGGAGGCCAGCCCCAGCATTTT. This sequence encodes CSAFTGDGGQPQHF.

This clonotype showed up many times. V usage is TRBV20-1 and J usage is TRBJ2-1, with 9 bases identical to TRBD2. Germline CDR1 and CDR2: DFQATT and SNEGSKA (reference sequence). With V trimmed by 6 bases and J by 8 bases, 14 bases remained unmatched. This CDR3 contains 15 residues. CDR3 in amino acids: CSADELAGERDEQFF. The CDR3 DNA sequence: TGCAGTGCCGACGAATTAGCGGGAGAGCGCGATGAGCAGTTCTTC.

This clonotype has at least ten counts. The rearrangement links TRBV12-3 or TRBV12-4 to TRBJ1-5; 8 bases are a match to TRBD1. V trimming: 6 bases; J trimming: 2 bases; junction bases outside the gene matches: 3. The CDR3 is made up of 14 amino acids. In nucleotides, the CDR3 is TGTGCCAGCAGGCTACAGGGGGGCAATCAGCCCCAGCATTTT. Protein: CASRLQGGNQPQHF.

The table lists this clonotype with many counts. The V call is TRBV4-2, the J call TRBJ2-5; 12 bases match TRBD2. Losses at the gene ends were 1 base for V and 5 bases for J; bases not matched to a gene: 11. CDR3 length equals 18 residues. Germline V gene lookup returns CDR1 LGHNA and CDR2 YNFKEQ. Written as DNA, the CDR3 is TGTGCCAGCAGCCAAGGTTTAGCTAGCGGGAGGGCCGCGGAGACCCAGTACTTC. Residues: CASSQGLASGRAAETQYF.

This clonotype was seen ten or more times. The CDR3 is CASSHRQGIGGNEKLFF. Here the CDR3 DNA reads TGTGCCAGCAGCCACCGACAGGGGATTGGGGGTAATGAAAAACTGTTTTTT. The chain uses TRBV14 and TRBJ1-4; 8 nucleotides line up with TRBD1. Unmatched junction bases numbered 10, after V lost 3 bases and J lost 4 bases. This CDR3 comprises 17 residues. Per the germline V gene, CDR1 is SGHDN and CDR2 is FVKESK.

This clonotype occurred many times. The CDR3, as DNA: TGTGCCTGGAGGGAGGGCCGAACAGATACGCAGTATTTT. Encoded protein: CAWREGRTDTQYF. This chain links TRBV30 with TRBJ2-3; D possibly corresponds to TRBD2 (6 bases). The CDR3 is 13 residues long. The germline gives CDR1 GTSNPN, CDR2 SVGIG (reference sequence). Deletions cut 3 bases from V and 3 bases from J, with 10 bases between.

This clonotype came up many times. CDR3 nucleotides: TGTGCCAGCAGCCAAGTCTCAGGGGAGCATTCACCCCTCCACTTT. This sequence encodes CASSQVSGEHSPLHF. The chain employs TRBV3-1 and TRBJ1-6, with D possibly TRBD1 on 6 matching bases. The length of the CDR3 is 15 residues. V lost 1 base and J lost 8, with 12 bases in between. Germline V gives CDR1 LGHDT, CDR2 YNNKEL (reference sequence).

This clonotype was found many times. The chain carries TRBV5-6 and TRBJ1-1; possible D gene TRBD1, 5 bases. This CDR3 has 14 amino acids. Trimming left V 4 bases short and J 7 bases short, with 17 bases between. Germline CDR1 SGHDT, CDR2 YYEEEE. The CDR3 loop reads CASSPDGQTYEAFF. The CDR3 bases are TGTGCCAGCAGCCCCGACGGACAAACTTATGAAGCTTTCTTT.